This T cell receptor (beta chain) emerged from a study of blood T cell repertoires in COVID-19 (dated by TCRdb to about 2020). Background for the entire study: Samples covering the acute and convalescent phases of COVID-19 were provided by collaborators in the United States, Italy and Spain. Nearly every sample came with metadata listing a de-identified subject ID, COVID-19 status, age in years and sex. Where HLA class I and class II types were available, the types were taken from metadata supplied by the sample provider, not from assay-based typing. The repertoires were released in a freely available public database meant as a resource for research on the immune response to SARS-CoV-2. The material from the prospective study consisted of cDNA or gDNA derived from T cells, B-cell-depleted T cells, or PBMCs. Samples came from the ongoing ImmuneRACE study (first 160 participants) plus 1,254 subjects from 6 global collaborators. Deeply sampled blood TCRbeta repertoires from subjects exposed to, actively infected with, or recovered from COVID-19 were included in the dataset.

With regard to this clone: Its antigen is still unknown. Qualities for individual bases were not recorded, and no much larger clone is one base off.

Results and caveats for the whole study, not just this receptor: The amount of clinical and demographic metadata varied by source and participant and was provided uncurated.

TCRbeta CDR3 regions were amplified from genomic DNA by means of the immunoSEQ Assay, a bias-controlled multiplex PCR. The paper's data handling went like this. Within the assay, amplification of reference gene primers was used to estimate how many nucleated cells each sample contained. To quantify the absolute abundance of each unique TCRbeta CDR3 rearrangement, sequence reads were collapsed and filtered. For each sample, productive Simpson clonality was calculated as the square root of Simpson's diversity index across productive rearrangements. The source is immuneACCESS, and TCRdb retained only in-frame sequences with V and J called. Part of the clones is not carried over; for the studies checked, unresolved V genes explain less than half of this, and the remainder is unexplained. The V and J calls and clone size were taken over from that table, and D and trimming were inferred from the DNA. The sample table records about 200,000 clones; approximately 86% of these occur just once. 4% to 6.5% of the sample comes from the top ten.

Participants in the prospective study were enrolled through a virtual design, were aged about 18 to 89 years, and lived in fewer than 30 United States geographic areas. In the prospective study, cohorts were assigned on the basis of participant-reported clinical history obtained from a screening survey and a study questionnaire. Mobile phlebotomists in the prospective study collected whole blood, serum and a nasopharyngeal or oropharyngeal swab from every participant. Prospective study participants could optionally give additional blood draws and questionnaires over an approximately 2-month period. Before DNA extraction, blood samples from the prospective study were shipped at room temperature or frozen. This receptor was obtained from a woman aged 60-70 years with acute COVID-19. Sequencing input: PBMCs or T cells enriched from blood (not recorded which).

CDR3 protein: CATQDRSEMETQYF. The DNA sequence is given as TGTGCCACCCAAGACAGGTCGGAGATGGAGACCCAGTACTTC. The chain joins TRBV24-1 to TRBJ2-5; the D segment could be TRBD1, given 6 matching bases. Including cysteine and phenylalanine, the CDR3 has 14 amino acids. CDR3 DNA is the only sequence kept; it has 42 bases, read in frame from the first base. According to the germline V gene, CDR1 reads KGHDR and CDR2 reads SFDVKD. The V and J ends are trimmed by 9 bases and 5 bases, leaving 18 bases between them.